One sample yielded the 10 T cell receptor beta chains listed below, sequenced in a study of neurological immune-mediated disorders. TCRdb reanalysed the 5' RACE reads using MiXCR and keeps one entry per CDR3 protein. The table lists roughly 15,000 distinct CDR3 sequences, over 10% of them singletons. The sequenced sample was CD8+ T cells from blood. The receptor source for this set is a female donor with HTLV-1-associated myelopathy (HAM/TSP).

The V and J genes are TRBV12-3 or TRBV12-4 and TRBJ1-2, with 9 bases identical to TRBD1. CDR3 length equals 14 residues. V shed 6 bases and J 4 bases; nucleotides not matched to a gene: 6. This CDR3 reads CASSEGQGIYGYTF. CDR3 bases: TGTGCCAGCAGCGAGGGACAGGGAATCTATGGCTACACCTTC.

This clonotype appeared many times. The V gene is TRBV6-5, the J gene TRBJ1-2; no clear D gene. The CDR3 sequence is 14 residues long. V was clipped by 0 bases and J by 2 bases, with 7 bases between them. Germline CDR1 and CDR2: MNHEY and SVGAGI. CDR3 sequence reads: CASSYSGPNYGYTF. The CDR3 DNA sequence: TGTGCCAGCAGTTACTCTGGTCCCAACTATGGCTACACCTTC.

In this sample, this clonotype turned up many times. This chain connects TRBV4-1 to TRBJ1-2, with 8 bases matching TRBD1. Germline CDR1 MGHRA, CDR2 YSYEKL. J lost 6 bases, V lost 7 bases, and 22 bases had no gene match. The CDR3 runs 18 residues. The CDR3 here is CASTGSPGQAPAGDGYTF. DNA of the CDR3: TGCGCCAGCACCGGATCTCCGGGACAGGCGCCTGCGGGCGATGGCTACACCTTC.

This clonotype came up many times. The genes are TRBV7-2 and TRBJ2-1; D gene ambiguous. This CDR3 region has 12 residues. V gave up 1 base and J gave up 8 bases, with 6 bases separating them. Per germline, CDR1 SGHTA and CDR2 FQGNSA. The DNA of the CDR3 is TGTGCCAGCAGCTTAGTTTTTGATGAGCAGTTCTTC. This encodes CASSLVFDEQFF.

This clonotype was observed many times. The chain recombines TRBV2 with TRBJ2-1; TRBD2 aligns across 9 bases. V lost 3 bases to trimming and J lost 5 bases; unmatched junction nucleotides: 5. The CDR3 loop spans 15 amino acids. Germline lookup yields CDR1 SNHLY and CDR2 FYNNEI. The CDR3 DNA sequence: TGTGCCAGCAGTGATGTAGGCGGGAGGGACAATGAGCAGTTCTTC. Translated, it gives CASSDVGGRDNEQFF.

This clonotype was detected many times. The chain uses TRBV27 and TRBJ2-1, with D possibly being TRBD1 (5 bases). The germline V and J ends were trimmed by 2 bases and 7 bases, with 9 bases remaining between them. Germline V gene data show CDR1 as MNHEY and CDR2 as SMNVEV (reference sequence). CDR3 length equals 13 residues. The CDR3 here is CASSLGRANEQFF. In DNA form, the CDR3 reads TGTGCCAGCAGTTTAGGCAGGGCGAATGAGCAGTTCTTC.

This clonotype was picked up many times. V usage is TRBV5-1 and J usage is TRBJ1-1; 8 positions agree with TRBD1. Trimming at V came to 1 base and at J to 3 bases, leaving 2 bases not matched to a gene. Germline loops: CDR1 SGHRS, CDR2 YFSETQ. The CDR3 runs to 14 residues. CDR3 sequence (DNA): TGCGCCAGCAGCTTGTCAGGGGGCTACACTGAAGCTTTCTTT. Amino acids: CASSLSGGYTEAFF.

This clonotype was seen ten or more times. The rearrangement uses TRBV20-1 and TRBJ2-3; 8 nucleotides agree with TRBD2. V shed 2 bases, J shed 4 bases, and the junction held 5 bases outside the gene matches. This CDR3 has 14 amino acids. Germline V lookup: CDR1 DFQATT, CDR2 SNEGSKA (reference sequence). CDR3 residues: CSARRLREADTQYF. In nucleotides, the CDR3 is TGCAGTGCTAGACGATTGCGGGAGGCAGATACGCAGTATTTT.

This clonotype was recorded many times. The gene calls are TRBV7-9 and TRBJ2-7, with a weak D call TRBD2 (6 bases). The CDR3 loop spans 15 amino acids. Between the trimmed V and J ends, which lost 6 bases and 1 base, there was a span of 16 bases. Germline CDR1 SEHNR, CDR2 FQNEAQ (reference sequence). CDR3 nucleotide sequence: TGTGCCAGCAGACGGGACCGGGACTTATCCTACGAGCAGTACTTC. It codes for CASRRDRDLSYEQYF.

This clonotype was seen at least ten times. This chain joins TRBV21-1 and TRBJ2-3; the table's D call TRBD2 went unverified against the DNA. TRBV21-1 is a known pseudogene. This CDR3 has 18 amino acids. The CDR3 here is CASSWAGASPWGTDTQYF. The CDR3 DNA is TGTGCCAGCAGCTGGGCGGGAGCTAGTCCGTGGGGCACAGATACGCAGTATTTT.